This entry lists 28 T cell receptor beta chains sequenced from one sample in a study of tumor-infiltrating lymphocytes in primary liver carcinoma. Scientists recovered RNA and DNA together from about 20-30 mg of unsorted bulk tissue. Production of TCR beta cDNA used around 0.45 ug total RNA together with a constant-region primer. ARM-PCR, slightly modified, supplied the TCR beta libraries through three nested multiplex PCR rounds. TRBV1-TRBV30 forward primers and a C-beta reverse primer were used in the first two PCR rounds, which each ran for about 9 cycles. TCRdb reprocessed the multiplex PCR reads via MiXCR and lists one record per CDR3 protein. The sample has about 35,000 distinct CDR3 sequences, roughly 69% seen once. Sequencing input: liver tumor tissue from sampling region 4. As to subset: tumor region T4, right-lateral pole. The receptors shown here come from a man aged 40-55 years with primary liver carcinoma and hepatitis B virus infection.

Note on this clonotype: A junction end diverges from the germline sequence, so it may reflect a read error. This chain uses TRBV4-2 with TRBJ2-7; 11 positions match TRBD2. This CDR3 is built from 15 residues. Germline CDR1 LGHNA, CDR2 YNFKEQ. CDR3 nucleotides: TGTGCCAGCAGTCAAGATAGCGGGAGGGACGATGAGCAGTACTTC. Amino acid sequence: CASSQDSGRDDEQYF.

Regarding this clonotype: No conserved phenylalanine or tryptophan is present at the end of the CDR3, so a read error is the likely explanation. This chain joins TRBV4-3 and TRBJ2-7, with D unresolved. CDR1 and CDR2 (germline): LGHNA, YSLEER. V was trimmed by 4 bases and J by 4 bases, leaving 11 bases between them. The CDR3 runs 13 residues. The CDR3 region has the DNA TGCGCCAGCAGCCGAGCAGTTTCATACGAGCAGTACTTG. Protein product: CASSRAVSYEQYL.

As regards this clonotype: Germline and junction disagree at one end, which may indicate a read error. The chain is built from TRBV30 and TRBJ1-1; D remains ambiguous. Germline CDR1 GTSNPN, CDR2 SVGIG (reference sequence). The CDR3 is 10 residues long. CDR3: CTWGGAEAFF. The CDR3 DNA follows: TGTACCTGGGGTGGTGCTGAAGCTTTCTTT.

The rearrangement joins TRBV6-1 to TRBJ2-1, with a possible D match to TRBD2 (6 bases). CDR1 MNHNS and CDR2 SASEGT come from the germline V gene. V shed 6 bases and J shed 4 bases, with 16 bases lying between them. The CDR3 is 15 residues long. The DNA of the CDR3 is TGTGCCAGCAGCGAACAAGTGGGAGGATACAATGAGCAGTTCTTC. The encoded protein is CASSEQVGGYNEQFF.

Worth noting for this clonotype: Compared with germline, one end of the junction differs, possibly owing to a read error. The chain couples TRBV4-1 to TRBJ2-2; no firm D call. The CDR3 runs to 14 residues. The germline CDR1 and CDR2 sequences are MGHRA and YSYEKL. CDR3 region: CTSSQLTLSWVLFF. CDR3 coding DNA: TGCACCAGCAGCCAACTTACCCTCTCCTGGGTGCTGTTTTTT.

The CDR3 nucleotides are TGTGCCAGCAGTCAATCCCGGGGGGGACGGGGTTGGGGGCCACTGAATGAGCAGTTCTTC. Translation gives CASSQSRGGRGWGPLNEQFF. The J gene is TRBJ2-1, the V gene TRBV5-4; 8 positions agree with TRBD2. The germline V gene encodes CDR1 SGHNT and CDR2 YYREEE (reference sequence). The V and J ends lost 5 bases and 7 bases, in that order; junction bases with no gene match: 26. This CDR3 has 20 amino acids.

Notes on this clonotype: Compared with germline, one end of the junction differs, possibly owing to a read error. The chain employs TRBV11-2 and TRBJ2-5, with 9 nucleotides matching TRBD2. Germline CDR1 reads SGHAT; CDR2 reads FQNNGV. This CDR3 has 16 residues. The CDR3 sequence is CTSSPTLLAGEETQYF. The CDR3 DNA follows: TGTACCAGCAGCCCAACCCTTTTAGCGGGAGAAGAGACCCAGTATTTC.

As to this clonotype: Without the conserved terminal phenylalanine or tryptophan, this CDR3 likely stems from a read error. V gene TRBV29-1 combines with J gene TRBJ1-1; no definite D call. The germline V gene encodes CDR1 SQVTM and CDR2 ANQGSEA. V was clipped by 4 bases and J by 0 bases, with 15 bases between them. The CDR3 has 15 amino acids. The CDR3 DNA follows: TGCAGCGTTGCAGTGGGTTGGGCGATGAACACTGAAGCTTTCATT. Translating it yields CSVAVGWAMNTEAFI.

This clonotype came up many times. The rearrangement uses TRBV28 and TRBJ2-3, with 7 positions matching TRBD1. Germline values: CDR1 MDHEN, CDR2 SYDVKM. Trimming took 2 bases from V and 1 from J; bases not matched to a gene: 3. The CDR3 spans 15 residues. The CDR3 region has the DNA TGTGCCAGCAGTTTACGAACAGGGGGCACAGATACGCAGTATTTT. Its protein is CASSLRTGGTDTQYF.

This chain uses TRBV7-8 with TRBJ1-5; unclear D gene. The CDR3 totals 18 residues. Germline-derived CDR1 and CDR2 are SGHVS and FQNEAQ. Trimming took 5 bases from V and 11 from J, leaving 31 bases between them. The CDR3 nucleotides read TGTGCCAGCAGCCCAAGAATAACCCAACCCGATGGCAATCGGGCCCAGCATTTT. Translating it yields CASSPRITQPDGNRAQHF.

Notes on this clonotype: Germline is not matched at one junction end, which may reflect a read error. The J gene is TRBJ2-1, the V gene TRBV20-1; D is perhaps TRBD2 (5 bases). CDR3 length equals 18 residues. Looked up from germline, CDR1 is DFQATT and CDR2 is SNEGSKA (reference sequence). In DNA, the CDR3 is TGCAGTGCTAAAGATCGTTTCGCGGGTAGAAGCTCCTACAACGAGCAGTTCTTC. Amino acid sequence: CSAKDRFAGRSSYNEQFF.

The chain has TRBV6-5 and TRBJ2-5; no reliable D call. Trimming took 6 bases from V and 4 from J, leaving 9 bases between them. The CDR3 has 12 amino acids. The germline gives CDR1 MNHEY, CDR2 SVGAGI. CDR3 sequence: CASSRDGETQYF. The CDR3 region has the DNA TGTGCCAGCAGCAGAGATGGAGAGACCCAGTACTTC.

As for this clonotype: The CDR3 carries no conserved terminal phenylalanine or tryptophan, so it likely arises from a read error. It is unclear where the CDR3 begins or ends on the DNA, so no DNA is shown, and the CDR3 is as TCRdb lists it. The gene calls are TRBV11-2 and TRBJ2-7; TRBD2 is taken as the D call from the table, unchecked against the DNA. The CDR3 has 13 amino acids, counting both end residues. Germline-derived CDR1 and CDR2 are SGHAT and FQNNGV. The CDR3 spells CASSLSERVQHYL.

This clonotype has ten or more counts. The chain carries TRBV11-2 and TRBJ1-2; 7 bases are a match to TRBD1. Germline assignment: CDR1 SGHAT and CDR2 FQNNGV. The V and J ends lost 5 bases and 4 bases, in that order; junction bases with no gene match: 16. This CDR3 is 17 amino acids long. The CDR3 sequence is CASSNPGQISRSYGYTF. CDR3 bases: TGTGCCAGCAGCAACCCGGGACAGATCTCCAGGTCCTATGGCTACACCTTC.

Comment on this clonotype: A much larger clone lies one base from this, so it may be a read error. The rearrangement joins TRBV19 to TRBJ1-1; 8 bases are shared with TRBD1. This CDR3 has 13 residues. Germline-derived CDR1 and CDR2 are LNHDA and SQIVND (reference sequence). CDR3 protein: CASQGATLNEVFF. The CDR3 nucleotides read TGTGCCAGTCAGGGGGCCACTTTGAATGAAGTTTTCTTT.

Of note for this clonotype: The junction departs from the called germline gene at one end, perhaps through a read error. This rearrangement joins TRBV4-3 to TRBJ1-6; 7 bases fit TRBD1. CDR3 length: 16 residues. Germline CDR1 and CDR2: LGHNA and YSLEER. CDR3 nucleotide sequence: TGCGCCAGCGGCTCCTGGGACAGTGGAAGGGATTCACACCTCCACTTT. This sequence encodes CASGSWDSGRDSHLHF.

On this clonotype itself: Germline is not matched at one junction end, which may reflect a read error. The chain uses TRBV6-2 or TRBV6-3 and TRBJ2-7, with 7 positions matching TRBD2. The CDR3 is 17 residues long. CDR1 is MNHEY and CDR2 is SVGEGT in the germline V gene. Here the CDR3 DNA reads TGTACCAGGAGTTACGATGGGAGGACTAGAGGGATCTACGAGCAGTACTTC. Protein sequence: CTRSYDGRTRGIYEQYF.

This clonotype was observed a few times. One junction end disagrees with the germline gene, perhaps due to a read error. The chain combines TRBV6-4 with TRBJ1-6; 7 bases fit TRBD1. This CDR3 is 14 amino acids long. From germline, CDR1 is MRHNA and CDR2 SNTAGT. DNA of the CDR3: TGTGCCAGCAGTGACGGGACAGACCGCCCACCTCTCCACTTT. Translation gives CASSDGTDRPPLHF.

The V and J genes are TRBV29-1 and TRBJ2-7, with D perhaps assigned TRBD1 or TRBD2 (5 bases each). CDR1 and CDR2 (germline): SQVTM, ANQGSEA. This CDR3 spans 16 amino acids. Trimming cost V 6 bases and J 2 bases, with 23 bases left between them. CDR3 DNA: TGCAGCGTCGTGACATATGGGACCGACACTCCCTACGAGCAGTACTTC. Amino acid sequence: CSVVTYGTDTPYEQYF.

In regard to this clonotype: A read error may produce the germline difference seen at one junction end. This sequence joins TRBV11-2 and TRBJ2-4, with D hard to call. The CDR3 loop spans 15 amino acids. Germline V gene lookup returns CDR1 SGHAT and CDR2 FQNNGV. The CDR3 here is CANSTSAVAKNIQYF. The CDR3, as DNA: TGTGCCAACTCCACTTCGGCGGTAGCCAAAAACATTCAGTATTTC.

Turning to this clonotype: The CDR3 end shows no conserved phenylalanine or tryptophan, and so a read error is likely. V and J are TRBV5-4 and TRBJ2-4; TRBD1 aligns across 7 bases. Germline loops: CDR1 SGHNT, CDR2 YYREEE (reference sequence). This CDR3 is 15 amino acids long. The CDR3: CASTLRGGRRNIQYS. As DNA, the CDR3 is TGTGCCAGCACCTTGAGAGGGGGCAGGAGAAACATTCAGTACTCC.

By sample fraction, this clonotype is medium-sized (0.01 to 0.1%). The chain combines TRBV6-6 with TRBJ2-7, with D uncertain. The CDR3 extends over 15 amino acids. CDR1 MNHNY and CDR2 SVGAGI come from the germline V gene (reference sequence). The V end was cut by 7 bases, the J end by 0 bases, with 16 bases between. For the CDR3, the DNA is TGTGCCAGCATCGGGTACAGAGATTACTCCTACGAGCAGTACTTC. Encoded protein: CASIGYRDYSYEQYF.

Written as DNA, the CDR3 is TGTGCCAGCGCGAGCGGGCTCCCCAGCACAGATACGCAGTATTTT. Its translation is CASASGLPSTDTQYF. The gene calls are TRBV4-2 and TRBJ2-3, with a tentative D call TRBD2 (6 bases). V lost 8 bases to trimming and J lost 0 bases, with 15 bases between them. This CDR3 region has 15 residues. Germline V gene data show CDR1 as LGHNA and CDR2 as YNFKEQ.

Details on this clonotype: A read error is likely, as this CDR3 ends without the conserved phenylalanine or tryptophan. Because the CDR3's place on the DNA is in doubt, the DNA is left out and the CDR3 is given as listed by TCRdb. V gene TRBV11-2 combines with J gene TRBJ2-1. The CDR3 contains 13 residues when both ends are counted. Germline CDR1 reads SGHAT; CDR2 reads FQNNGV. The chain's CDR3 is CASSQMIEASLFL.

In the case of this clonotype: At one boundary the junction diverges from the germline segment, which might be a read error. The gene calls are TRBV6-1 and TRBJ2-5; D assignment may be TRBD1 or TRBD2 (5 bases each). Germline V lookup: CDR1 MNHNS, CDR2 SASEGT. This CDR3 has 15 amino acids. CDR3 sequence: CASTPSWGSQETKNF. For the CDR3, the DNA is TGTGCCAGCACCCCCTCTTGGGGGAGCCAAGAGACCAAGAACTTC.

This clonotype was recorded many times. The rearrangement joins TRBV2 to TRBJ2-1; 7 nucleotides line up with TRBD2. This CDR3 has 14 residues. The germline V gene encodes CDR1 SNHLY and CDR2 FYNNEI. J was trimmed by 4 bases and V by 6 bases; bases with no gene match: 6. The CDR3 bases are TGTGCCAGCAGCGCCCCCGGGGGGTACAATGAGCAGTTCTTC. Translated: CASSAPGGYNEQFF.

There are a few counts of this clonotype. This may stem from a read error, because a much larger clone lies one nucleotide away. V usage is TRBV4-1 and J usage is TRBJ2-5, with 9 bases identical to TRBD2. This CDR3 region has 16 residues. Germline CDR1 is MGHRA and CDR2 is YSYEKL. CDR3 amino acids: CAGSPPTSGPGETQYF. DNA for the CDR3: TGCGCCGGCAGCCCTCCGACTAGCGGCCCTGGAGAGACCCAGTACTTC.

For this clonotype: The germline gene is not matched at one end of the junction; a read error may be the cause. This sequence joins TRBV11-2 and TRBJ1-5, with a tentative D call TRBD1 (6 bases). CDR1 SGHAT and CDR2 FQNNGV come from the germline V gene. The CDR3 contains 16 residues. CDR3: CASSLKGGLSNQPQNF. CDR3 DNA: TGTGCCAGCAGCTTAAAAGGGGGACTGTCGAATCAGCCCCAGAATTTT.